This TCR beta chain was identified during a study of blood T cell repertoires in COVID-19. Study-level background: COVID-19 samples, acute and convalescent, were from the United States, Italy and Spain.

The germline gives CDR1 LGHNT, CDR2 FRNRAP. The CDR3 is made up of 18 amino acids. V was clipped by 6 bases and J by 7 bases; unmatched bases: 12. Sequencing used immunoSEQ multiplex PCR; TCRdb keeps in-frame clones, though not all of them. There are 200,000 to 300,000 clones in the sample; around four fifths occur only once, and just under 6.5% lies in the top ten. The V call is TRBV12-5, the J call TRBJ2-2; TRBD2 matches at 15 bases. The TCR comes from a woman aged 55-70 years with active or convalescent COVID-19. The source material was peripheral blood. Here the CDR3 DNA reads TGTGCTAGTGGACCTCCGGGACTAGCGGGAGGTAGAGGCGGGGAGCTGTTTTTT. This sequence encodes CASGPPGLAGGRGGELFF.